What follows are 32 T cell receptor beta chains derived from one specimen sequenced in a study of identical twins. Each CDR3 protein gets one entry after TCRdb re-called the 5' RACE reads with MiXCR. The sample holds more than 650,000 distinct CDR3 sequences, around 6% seen once. The sequencing sample was made of naive T cells sorted from blood. The receptors shown here come from a man aged 18 to 29 in good health.

This clonotype was observed a few times. The chain recombines TRBV7-2 with TRBJ2-2; 9 bases are shared with TRBD2. The CDR3 covers 18 residues. Germline V gene sequence: CDR1 SGHTA, CDR2 FQGNSA. Unmatched junction bases numbered 9, after V lost 0 bases and J lost 4 bases. CDR3 sequence (DNA): TGTGCCAGCAGCTTAGCTAGGGAGGGACTAGCTACCACCGGGGAGCTGTTTTTT. This codes for CASSLAREGLATTGELFF.

The chain couples TRBV20-1 to TRBJ1-1; D is unclear. CDR1 is DFQATT and CDR2 is SNEGSKA in the germline V gene (reference sequence). There are 13 residues in the CDR3. Trimming removed 3 bases from V and 2 bases from J, with 10 bases in between. DNA for the CDR3: TGCAGTGCTAGTGACGAGGGAAACACTGAAGCTTTCTTT. Its translation is CSASDEGNTEAFF.

This clonotype came up many times. V usage is TRBV7-9 and J usage is TRBJ2-3; unclear D gene. Germline CDR1 reads SEHNR; CDR2 reads FQNEAQ (reference sequence). V was cut by 4 bases and J by 4 bases, with 9 bases left in between. CDR3 length: 13 amino acids. The CDR3 reads CASSSEYPDTQYF. The CDR3 DNA sequence: TGTGCCAGCAGCTCAGAATACCCAGATACGCAGTATTTT.

The chain employs TRBV4-3 and TRBJ2-1; D assignment may be TRBD1 or TRBD2 (5 bases each). Germline assignment: CDR1 LGHNA and CDR2 YSLEER. Deletions cut 3 bases from V and 6 bases from J, with 21 bases between. This CDR3 is built from 17 residues. The CDR3 here is CASSHSTGTYGPNEQFF. The CDR3 region has the DNA TGCGCCAGCAGCCACTCAACCGGGACCTATGGACCCAATGAGCAGTTCTTC.

This clonotype has ten or more counts. The chain employs TRBV12-3 or TRBV12-4 and TRBJ2-5, with D perhaps TRBD2 (5 bases). Trimming removed 5 bases from V and 3 bases from J, with 10 bases in between. The CDR3 runs 13 residues. CDR3: CASSQGLKETQYF. For the CDR3, the DNA is TGTGCCAGCAGTCAAGGACTGAAAGAGACCCAGTACTTC.

In DNA, the CDR3 is TGTGCCAGCAGTTACCCTAGCGGGAGGGCCTACAATGAGCAGTTCTTC. Its translation: CASSYPSGRAYNEQFF. This chain uses TRBV6-2 or TRBV6-3 with TRBJ2-1, with 12 bases that match TRBD2. The germline V gene encodes CDR1 MNHEY and CDR2 SVGEGT. Losses at the gene ends were 2 bases for V and 2 bases for J; bases not matched to a gene: 1. There are 16 residues in the CDR3.

This clonotype was detected many times. The chain links TRBV7-2 to TRBJ1-1; TRBD1 aligns across 7 bases. The V and J ends lost 3 bases and 4 bases, in that order; junction bases with no gene match: 8. This CDR3 has 15 amino acids. The germline V gene has CDR1 SGHTA and CDR2 FQGNSA. In DNA, the CDR3 is TGTGCCAGCAGCTTCTTACAGGGGAGAAGCACTGAAGCTTTCTTT. Encoded protein: CASSFLQGRSTEAFF.

This clonotype was found many times. V and J are TRBV6-1 and TRBJ2-3, with 8 nucleotides matching TRBD2. Germline loops: CDR1 MNHNS, CDR2 SASEGT. There are 15 residues in the CDR3. The V gene end was trimmed by 6 bases and the J gene end by 2 bases; junction bases not matched to a gene: 7. The CDR3 reads CASRAGTRVTDTQYF. CDR3 nucleotide sequence: TGTGCCAGCAGAGCCGGGACTAGGGTCACAGATACGCAGTATTTT.

This chain uses TRBV6-1 with TRBJ1-3; D ambiguous. Germline V gene lookup returns CDR1 MNHNS and CDR2 SASEGT. This CDR3 has 17 residues. With 6 bases removed from V and 4 bases from J, the gap between germline ends came to 22 bases. The CDR3 loop reads CASSLRASWTGGNTIYF. Written as DNA, the CDR3 is TGTGCCAGCAGCCTTAGGGCTTCATGGACCGGCGGAAACACCATATATTTT.

The V gene is TRBV12-3 or TRBV12-4, the J gene TRBJ2-1; 12 bases line up with TRBD2. Losses at the gene ends were 3 bases for V and 15 bases for J; bases not matched to a gene: 12. The CDR3 spans 15 residues. The CDR3 DNA sequence: TGTGCCAGCAGTTTCCTAGCGGGAGGGGTATATGATCTGTTCTTC. This codes for CASSFLAGGVYDLFF.

This clonotype was counted ten times or more. This sequence joins TRBV12-3 or TRBV12-4 and TRBJ2-7; maybe TRBD2 (5 bases). V was clipped by 3 bases and J by 3 bases, with 9 bases between them. CDR3 length equals 13 residues. This CDR3 is CASSFSSGYEQYV. In DNA form, the CDR3 reads TGTGCCAGCAGTTTTTCCAGCGGCTACGAGCAGTACGTC.

The genes are TRBV10-3 and TRBJ2-3; TRBD1 aligns across 9 bases. Germline V gene lookup returns CDR1 ENHRY and CDR2 SYGVKD. V lost 8 bases and J lost 2; bases outside the gene matches: 2. The CDR3 runs 13 residues. The CDR3 DNA reads TGTGCCATCCGGACAGGGGACACAGATACGCAGTATTTT. Residues: CAIRTGDTDTQYF.

This clonotype was found a few times. This chain uses TRBV20-1 with TRBJ2-5; D gene unclear. The CDR3 length is 14 residues. Deletions cut 3 bases from V and 0 bases from J, with 11 bases between. Germline CDR1 and CDR2: DFQATT and SNEGSKA (reference sequence). The CDR3 sequence is CSASRIEHQETQYF. Here the CDR3 DNA reads TGCAGTGCTAGCCGCATTGAACACCAAGAGACCCAGTACTTC.

This clonotype was seen only a few times. This chain uses TRBV20-1 with TRBJ2-1; 8 nucleotides match TRBD2. The J segment lost 3 bases and the V segment lost 0 bases, leaving 7 bases of the junction unmatched. The CDR3 extends over 16 amino acids. Germline loops: CDR1 DFQATT, CDR2 SNEGSKA (reference sequence). CDR3 region: CSARDVWSGSYNEQFF. Here the CDR3 DNA reads TGCAGTGCTAGAGATGTTTGGAGCGGGAGCTACAATGAGCAGTTCTTC.

This clonotype was counted only a few times. The chain couples TRBV18 to TRBJ2-7; no clear D gene. Germline-derived CDR1 and CDR2 are KGHSH and LQKENI. V was trimmed by 2 bases and J by 0 bases, leaving 11 bases between them. The CDR3 has 15 residues. For the CDR3, the DNA is TGTGCCAGCTCACCATGGCAGCTTAGCTCCTACGAGCAGTACTTC. Its translation: CASSPWQLSSYEQYF.

The chain couples TRBV7-9 to TRBJ2-5, with D perhaps being TRBD1 or TRBD2 (5 bases each). The germline V and J ends were trimmed by 5 bases and 1 base, with 14 bases remaining between them. Germline CDR1 SEHNR, CDR2 FQNEAQ (reference sequence). This CDR3 comprises 15 residues. Here the CDR3 reads CASSPGLMGQETQYF. As DNA, the CDR3 is TGTGCCAGCAGCCCGGGGCTGATGGGCCAAGAGACCCAGTACTTC.

This clonotype has at least ten counts. The J gene is TRBJ2-1, the V gene TRBV5-5; maybe TRBD2 (5 bases). In germline, CDR1 is SGHKS, CDR2 YYEKEE (reference sequence). V gave up 3 bases and J gave up 2 bases, with 12 bases separating them. The CDR3 consists of 15 residues. This CDR3 reads CASSSTSWTYNEQFF. DNA for the CDR3: TGTGCCAGCAGCTCCACTAGTTGGACCTACAATGAGCAGTTCTTC.

This clonotype was counted a few times. The J gene is TRBJ2-1, the V gene TRBV27; D remains ambiguous. V was cut by 2 bases and J by 2 bases, with 16 bases left in between. CDR1 and CDR2 (germline): MNHEY, SMNVEV (reference sequence). The CDR3 spans 17 residues. CDR3 nucleotide sequence: TGTGCCAGCAGTTTAACGGACGTGGCGCGGACCTACAATGAGCAGTTCTTC. Residues: CASSLTDVARTYNEQFF.

In this sample, this clonotype turned up many times. The J gene is TRBJ2-7, the V gene TRBV29-1, with 12 nucleotides matching TRBD1. J was trimmed by 4 bases and V by 7 bases; bases with no gene match: 5. CDR3 size: 13 residues. CDR1 and CDR2 (germline): SQVTM, ANQGSEA. This CDR3 reads CSGGDRGLYEQYF. As DNA, the CDR3 is TGCAGCGGCGGGGACAGGGGGCTTTACGAGCAGTACTTC.

This clonotype was picked up many times. The genes are TRBV29-1 and TRBJ2-1; TRBD1 might be the D (5 bases). Germline values: CDR1 SQVTM, CDR2 ANQGSEA. The CDR3 loop spans 13 amino acids. V was shortened by 7 bases and J by 9 bases, with 19 bases between the two germline ends. DNA for the CDR3: TGCAGCGCGGCGGCCGGCTCAGGGTTTGAGCAGTTCTTC. Its translation: CSAAAGSGFEQFF.

V gene TRBV7-3 combines with J gene TRBJ2-7, with D uncertain. The V end lost 8 bases, the J end lost 3 bases, and 8 bases lay between the germline ends. This CDR3 region has 11 residues. CDR1 and CDR2 from the germline V gene are SGHTA and FQGTGA. Here the CDR3 reads CASRAHYEQYF. For the CDR3, the DNA is TGTGCCAGCCGGGCCCACTACGAGCAGTACTTC.

This clonotype was found many times. V and J are TRBV29-1 and TRBJ2-1; D not resolved. CDR1 and CDR2 (germline): SQVTM, ANQGSEA. The CDR3 is 13 residues long. The V end lost 4 bases, the J end lost 7 bases, and 14 bases lay between the germline ends. The CDR3: CSVVKLDWNEQFF. CDR3 DNA: TGCAGCGTTGTAAAGCTAGATTGGAATGAGCAGTTCTTC.

The sample holds many counts of this clonotype. The genes are TRBV6-2 or TRBV6-3 and TRBJ1-5; D may be TRBD1 (6 bases). V shed 5 bases and J shed 0 bases, with 17 bases lying between them. CDR1 and CDR2 from the germline V gene are MNHEY and SVGEGT. The CDR3 has 17 residues. The CDR3 bases are TGTGCCAGCAGTCGTCCGCCAGGGACATATAGCAATCAGCCCCAGCATTTT. This codes for CASSRPPGTYSNQPQHF.

This clonotype was seen repeatedly, ten times or more. The J gene is TRBJ2-2, the V gene TRBV24-1; D is perhaps TRBD2 (6 bases). The CDR3 totals 16 residues. In germline, CDR1 is KGHDR, CDR2 SFDVKD. Trimming took off 4 bases at V and 4 bases at J, with 15 bases between the two ends. CDR3 nucleotide sequence: TGTGCCACCAGTGACCACCGGGACTTGCCCACCGGGGAGCTGTTTTTT. Translation gives CATSDHRDLPTGELFF.

This clonotype has at least ten counts. The chain couples TRBV15 to TRBJ2-3, with D maybe TRBD1 (6 bases). Looked up from germline, CDR1 is LNHNV and CDR2 is YYDKDF (reference sequence). The CDR3 consists of 16 residues. The V and J ends lost 2 bases and 2 bases respectively, with 14 bases between them. The CDR3 DNA follows: TGTGCCACCAGCAGATACAGGGAGCGCCCCACAGATACGCAGTATTTT. Protein product: CATSRYRERPTDTQYF.

The CDR3 reads CASSHGGSNTEAFF. CDR3 DNA sequence: TGCGCCAGCAGCCACGGGGGATCGAACACTGAAGCTTTCTTT. This chain connects TRBV4-3 to TRBJ1-1; tentatively, D is TRBD1 (5 bases). V lost 3 bases to trimming and J lost 1 base, with 9 bases between them. The CDR3 is made up of 14 amino acids. The germline V gene has CDR1 LGHNA and CDR2 YSLEER.

The CDR3 sequence: CASSQDITSYEQYF. In nucleotides, the CDR3 is TGCGCCAGCAGCCAAGATATTACGTCATACGAGCAGTACTTC. The chain employs TRBV4-3 and TRBJ2-7; D is unresolved. V gave up 0 bases and J gave up 4 bases, with 10 bases separating them. Germline V gene lookup returns CDR1 LGHNA and CDR2 YSLEER. The CDR3 is 14 amino acids.

The sample holds a few counts of this clonotype. The chain has TRBV5-1 and TRBJ2-7; 7 bases align to TRBD2. After removal of 10 bases from V and 5 bases from J, the junction contained 15 bases not matched to a gene. CDR3 length equals 14 residues. Germline V gene lookup returns CDR1 SGHRS and CDR2 YFSETQ. CDR3 sequence reads: CAGAGDILKNEQYV. CDR3 in DNA: TGCGCCGGGGCGGGAGATATATTGAAAAACGAGCAGTACGTC.

This clonotype was counted a few times. V is TRBV29-1 and J is TRBJ2-7, with 7 bases matching TRBD1. The junction had 9 bases not matched to a gene; V was cut back by 5 bases and J by 2 bases. The germline V gene encodes CDR1 SQVTM and CDR2 ANQGSEA. The CDR3 contains 14 residues. CDR3 region: CSVLTGSGAYEQYF. The DNA for the CDR3 is TGCAGCGTTCTGACAGGGAGTGGAGCCTACGAGCAGTACTTC.

A few counts support this clonotype. J is TRBJ2-3 and V is TRBV15, with 11 bases matching TRBD2. The germline V gene encodes CDR1 LNHNV and CDR2 YYDKDF (reference sequence). With 2 bases clipped from V and 4 bases from J, the junction kept 11 bases outside the gene matches. This CDR3 has 18 amino acids. As DNA, the CDR3 is TGTGCCACCAGCAGATCAGAAACTAGCGGGAGTTCCTCAGATACGCAGTATTTT. Amino acid sequence: CATSRSETSGSSSDTQYF.

This clonotype was seen more than once but under ten times. The junction departs from the called germline gene at one end, perhaps through a read error. V is TRBV7-2 and J is TRBJ2-3; unclear D gene. The CDR3 is made up of 15 amino acids. The germline CDR1 and CDR2 sequences are SGHTA and FQGNSA. CDR3 in amino acids: CASSRLPLSTDMQYF. CDR3 DNA: TGTGCCAGCAGCCGACTCCCCCTAAGCACAGATATGCAGTATTTT. Full variable domain (missing parts from reference TRBV7-2 and TRBJ2-3): GAGVSQSPSNKVTEKGKDVELRCDPISGHTALYWYRQSLGQGLEFLIYFQGNSAPDKSGLPSDRFSAERTGGSVSTLTIQRTQQEDSAVYLCASSRLPLSTDMQYFGPGTRLTVL.

This clonotype was observed many times. V gene TRBV5-1 combines with J gene TRBJ2-3; D unclear. The germline V gene has CDR1 SGHRS and CDR2 YFSETQ. V shed 4 bases and J shed 5 bases, with 11 bases lying between them. This CDR3 has 13 residues. The CDR3, as DNA: TGCGCCAGCAGCGATTCCTCCGGAGATACGCAGTATTTT. Its protein product is CASSDSSGDTQYF. The entire variable domain, with the rest obtained from reference TRBV5-1 and TRBJ2-3, is as follows: KAGVTQTPRYLIKTRGQQVTLSCSPISGHRSVSWYQQTPGQGLQFLFEYFSETQRNKGNFPGRFSGRQFSNSRSEMNVSTLELGDSALYLCASSDSSGDTQYFGPGTRLTVL.